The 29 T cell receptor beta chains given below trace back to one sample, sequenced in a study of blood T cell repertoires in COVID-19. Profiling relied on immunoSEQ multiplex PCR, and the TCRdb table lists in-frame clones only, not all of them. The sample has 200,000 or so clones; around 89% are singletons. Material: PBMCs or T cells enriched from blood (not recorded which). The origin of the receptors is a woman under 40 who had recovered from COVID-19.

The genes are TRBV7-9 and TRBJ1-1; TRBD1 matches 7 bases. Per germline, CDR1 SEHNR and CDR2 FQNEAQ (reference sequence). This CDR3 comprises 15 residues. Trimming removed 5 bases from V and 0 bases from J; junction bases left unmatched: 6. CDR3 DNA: TGTGCCAGCAGCCTAACGGGACAGTTGAACACTGAAGCTTTCTTT. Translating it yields CASSLTGQLNTEAFF.

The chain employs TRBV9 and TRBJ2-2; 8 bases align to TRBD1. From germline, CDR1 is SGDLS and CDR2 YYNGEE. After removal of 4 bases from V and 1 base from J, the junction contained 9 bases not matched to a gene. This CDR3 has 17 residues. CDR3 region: CASSPQPGQENTGELFF. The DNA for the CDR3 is TGTGCCAGCAGCCCTCAGCCGGGACAGGAGAACACCGGGGAGCTGTTTTTT.

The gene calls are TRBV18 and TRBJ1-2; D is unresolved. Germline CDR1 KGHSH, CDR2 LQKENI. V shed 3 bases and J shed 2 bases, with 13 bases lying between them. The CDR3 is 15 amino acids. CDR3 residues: CASSPTEQSNYGYTF. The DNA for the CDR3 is TGTGCCAGCTCACCCACGGAACAGTCGAACTATGGCTACACCTTC.

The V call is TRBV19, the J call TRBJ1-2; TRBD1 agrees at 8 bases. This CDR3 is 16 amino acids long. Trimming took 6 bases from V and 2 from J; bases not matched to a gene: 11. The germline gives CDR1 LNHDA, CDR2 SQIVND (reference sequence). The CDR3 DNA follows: TGTGCCAGTAGAACCAACGGACAGGGACAAAACTATGGCTACACCTTC. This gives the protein CASRTNGQGQNYGYTF.

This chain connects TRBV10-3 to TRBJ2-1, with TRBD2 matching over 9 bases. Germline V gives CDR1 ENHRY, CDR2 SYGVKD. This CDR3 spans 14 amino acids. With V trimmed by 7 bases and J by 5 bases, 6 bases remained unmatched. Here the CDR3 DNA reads TGTGCCATCACCGAGCGGGGGGAGGACAATGAGCAGTTCTTC. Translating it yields CAITERGEDNEQFF.

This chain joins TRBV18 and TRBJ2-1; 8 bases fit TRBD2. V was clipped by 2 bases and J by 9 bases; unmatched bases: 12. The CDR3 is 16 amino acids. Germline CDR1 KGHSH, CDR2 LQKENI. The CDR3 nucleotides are TGTGCCAGCTCACCATCCCCCAGATTACGGGGGGGTGAGCAGTTCTTC. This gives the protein CASSPSPRLRGGEQFF. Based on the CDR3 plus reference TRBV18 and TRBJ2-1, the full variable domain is NAGVMQNPRHLVRRRGQEARLRCSPMKGHSHVYWYRQLPEEGLKFMVYLQKENIIDESGMPKERFSAEFPKEGPSILRIQQVVRGDSAAYFCASSPSPRLRGGEQFFGPGTRLTVL.

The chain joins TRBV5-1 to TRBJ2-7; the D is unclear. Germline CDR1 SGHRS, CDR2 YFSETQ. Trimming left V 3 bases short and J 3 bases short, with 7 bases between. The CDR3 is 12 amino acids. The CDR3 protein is CASSSHGYEQYF. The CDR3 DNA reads TGCGCCAGCAGCTCCCACGGCTACGAGCAGTACTTC.

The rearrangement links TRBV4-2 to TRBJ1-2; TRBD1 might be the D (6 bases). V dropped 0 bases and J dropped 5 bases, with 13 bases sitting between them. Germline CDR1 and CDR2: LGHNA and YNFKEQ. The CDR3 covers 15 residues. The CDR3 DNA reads TGTGCCAGCAGCCAAGAAGGGGGAACTTTTTATGGCTACACCTTC. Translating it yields CASSQEGGTFYGYTF.

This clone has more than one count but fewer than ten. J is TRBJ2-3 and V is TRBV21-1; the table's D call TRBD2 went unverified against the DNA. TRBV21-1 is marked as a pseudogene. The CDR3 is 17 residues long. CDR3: CASSKRRAGGRTDTQYF. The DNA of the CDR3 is TGTGCCAGCAGCAAAAGGCGCGCGGGGGGAAGAACAGATACGCAGTATTTT.

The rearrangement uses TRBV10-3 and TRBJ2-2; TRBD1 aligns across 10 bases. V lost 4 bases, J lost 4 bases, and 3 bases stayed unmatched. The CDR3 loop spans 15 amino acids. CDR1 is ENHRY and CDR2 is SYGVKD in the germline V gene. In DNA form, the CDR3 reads TGTGCCATCAGTGCCGGGACAGGGGCCACCGGGGAGCTGTTTTTT. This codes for CAISAGTGATGELFF.

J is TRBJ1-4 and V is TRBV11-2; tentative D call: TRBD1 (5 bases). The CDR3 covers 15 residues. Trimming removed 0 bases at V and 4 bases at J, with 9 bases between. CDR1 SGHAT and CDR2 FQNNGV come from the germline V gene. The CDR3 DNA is TGTGCCAGCAGCTTAGATGGGGGGGGTAATGAAAAACTGTTTTTT. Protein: CASSLDGGGNEKLFF.

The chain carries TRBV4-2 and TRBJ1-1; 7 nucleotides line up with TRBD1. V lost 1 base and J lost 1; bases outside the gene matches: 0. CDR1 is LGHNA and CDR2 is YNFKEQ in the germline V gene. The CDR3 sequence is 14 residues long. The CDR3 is CASSQGDRNTEAFF. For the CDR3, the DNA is TGTGCCAGCAGCCAAGGGGACAGGAACACTGAAGCTTTCTTT.

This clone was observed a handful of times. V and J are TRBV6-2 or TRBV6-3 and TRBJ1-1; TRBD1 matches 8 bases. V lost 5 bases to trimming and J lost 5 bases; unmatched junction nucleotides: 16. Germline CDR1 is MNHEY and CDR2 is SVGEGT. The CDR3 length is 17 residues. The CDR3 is CASSKMGQDGVGTEAFF. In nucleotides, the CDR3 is TGTGCCAGCAGTAAAATGGGACAGGATGGGGTGGGGACTGAAGCTTTCTTT.

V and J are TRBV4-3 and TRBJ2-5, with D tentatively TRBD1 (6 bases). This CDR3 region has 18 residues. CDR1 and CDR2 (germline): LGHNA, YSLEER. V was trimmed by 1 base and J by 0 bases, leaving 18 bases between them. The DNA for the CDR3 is TGCGCCAGCAGCCAAGGACGAGGACAGCCCTTCAACCAAGAGACCCAGTACTTC. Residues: CASSQGRGQPFNQETQYF.

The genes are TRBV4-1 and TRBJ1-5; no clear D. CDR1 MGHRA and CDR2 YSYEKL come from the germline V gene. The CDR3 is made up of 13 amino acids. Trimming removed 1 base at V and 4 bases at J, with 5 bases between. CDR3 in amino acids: CASSQVLNQPQHF. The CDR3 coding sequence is TGCGCCAGCAGCCAAGTACTAAATCAGCCCCAGCATTTT.

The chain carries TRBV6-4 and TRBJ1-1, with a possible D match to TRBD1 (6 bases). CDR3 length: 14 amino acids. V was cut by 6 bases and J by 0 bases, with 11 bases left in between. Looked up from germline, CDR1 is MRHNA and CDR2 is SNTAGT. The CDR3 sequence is CASRQDRLNTEAFF. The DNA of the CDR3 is TGTGCCAGCAGACAGGACAGACTGAACACTGAAGCTTTCTTT.

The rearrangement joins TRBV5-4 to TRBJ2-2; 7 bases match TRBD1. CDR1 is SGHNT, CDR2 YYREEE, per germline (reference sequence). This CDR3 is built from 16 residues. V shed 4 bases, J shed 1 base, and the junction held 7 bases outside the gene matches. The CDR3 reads CASSLGGVGNTGELFF. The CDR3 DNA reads TGTGCCAGCAGCCTAGGGGGCGTTGGGAACACCGGGGAGCTGTTTTTT.

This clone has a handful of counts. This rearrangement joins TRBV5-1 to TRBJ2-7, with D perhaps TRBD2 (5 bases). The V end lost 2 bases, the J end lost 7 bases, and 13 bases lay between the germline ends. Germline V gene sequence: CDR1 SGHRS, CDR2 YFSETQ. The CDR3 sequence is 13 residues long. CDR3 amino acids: CASSFLESGEQYF. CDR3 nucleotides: TGCGCCAGCAGCTTCTTGGAGTCGGGGGAGCAGTACTTC.

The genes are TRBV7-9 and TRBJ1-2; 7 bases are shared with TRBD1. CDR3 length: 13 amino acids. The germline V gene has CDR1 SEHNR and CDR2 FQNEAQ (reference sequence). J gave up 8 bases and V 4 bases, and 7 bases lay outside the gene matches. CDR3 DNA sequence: TGTGCCAGCAGCTACAGACAGGGAACCGGCTACACCTTC. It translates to CASSYRQGTGYTF.

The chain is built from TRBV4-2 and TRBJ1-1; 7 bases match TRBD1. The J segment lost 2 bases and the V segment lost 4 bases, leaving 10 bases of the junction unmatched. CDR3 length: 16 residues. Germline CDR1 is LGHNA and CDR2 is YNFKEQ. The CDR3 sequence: CASSPRDSKGNTEAFF. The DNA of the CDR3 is TGTGCCAGCAGCCCTCGGGACAGTAAGGGAAACACTGAAGCTTTCTTT.

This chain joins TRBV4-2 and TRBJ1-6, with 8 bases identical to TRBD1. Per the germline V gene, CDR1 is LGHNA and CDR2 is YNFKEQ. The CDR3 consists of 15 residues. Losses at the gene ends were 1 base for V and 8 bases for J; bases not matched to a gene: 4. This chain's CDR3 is CASSQVGTGDSPLHF. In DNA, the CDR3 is TGTGCCAGCAGCCAAGTAGGGACAGGCGATTCACCCCTCCACTTT.

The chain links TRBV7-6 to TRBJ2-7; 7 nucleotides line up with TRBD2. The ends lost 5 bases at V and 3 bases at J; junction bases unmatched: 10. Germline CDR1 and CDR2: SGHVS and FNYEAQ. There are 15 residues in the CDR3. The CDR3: CASSAGGTTLYEQYF. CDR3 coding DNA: TGTGCCAGCAGCGCGGGTGGGACTACCCTCTACGAGCAGTACTTC.

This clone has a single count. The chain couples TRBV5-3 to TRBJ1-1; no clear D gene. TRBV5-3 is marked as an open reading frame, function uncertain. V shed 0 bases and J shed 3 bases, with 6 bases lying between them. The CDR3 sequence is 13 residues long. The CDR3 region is CARSLGLYTEAFF. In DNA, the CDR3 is TGTGCCAGAAGCTTGGGGCTGTACACTGAAGCTTTCTTT.

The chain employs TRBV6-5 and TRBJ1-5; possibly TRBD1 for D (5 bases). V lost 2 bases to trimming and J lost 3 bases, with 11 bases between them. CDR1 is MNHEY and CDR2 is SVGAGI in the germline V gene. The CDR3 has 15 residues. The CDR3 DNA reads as TGTGCCAGCAGTTACCGGCAGGGAATCAATCAGCCCCAGCATTTT. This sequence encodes CASSYRQGINQPQHF.

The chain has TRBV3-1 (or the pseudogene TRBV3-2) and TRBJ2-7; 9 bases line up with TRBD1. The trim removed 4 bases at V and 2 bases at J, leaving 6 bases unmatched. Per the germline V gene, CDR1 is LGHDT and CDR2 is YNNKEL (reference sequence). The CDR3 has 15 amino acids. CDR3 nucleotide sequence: TGTGCCAGCAGCCGAGCCGGGACAGGGACCTACGAGCAGTACTTC. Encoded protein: CASSRAGTGTYEQYF.

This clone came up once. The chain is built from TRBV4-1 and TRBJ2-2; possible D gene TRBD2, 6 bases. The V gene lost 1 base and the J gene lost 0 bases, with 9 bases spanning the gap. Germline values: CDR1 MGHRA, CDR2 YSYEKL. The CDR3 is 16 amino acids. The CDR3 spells CASSQAGLPNTGELFF. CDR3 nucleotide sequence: TGCGCCAGCAGCCAAGCGGGACTCCCGAACACCGGGGAGCTGTTTTTT.

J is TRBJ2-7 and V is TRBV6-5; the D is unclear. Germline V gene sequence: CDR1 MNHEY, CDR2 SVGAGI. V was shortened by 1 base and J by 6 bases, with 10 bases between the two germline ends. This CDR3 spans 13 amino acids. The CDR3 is CASSYLQYAEQYF. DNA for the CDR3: TGTGCCAGCAGTTACTTGCAGTATGCCGAGCAGTACTTC.

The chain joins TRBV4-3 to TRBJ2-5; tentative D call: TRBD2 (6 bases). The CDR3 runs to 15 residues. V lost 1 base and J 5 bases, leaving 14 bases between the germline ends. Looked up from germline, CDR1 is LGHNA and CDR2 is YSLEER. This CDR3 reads CASSQVGGGGETQYF. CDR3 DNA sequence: TGCGCCAGCAGCCAAGTGGGGGGAGGAGGGGAGACCCAGTACTTC.

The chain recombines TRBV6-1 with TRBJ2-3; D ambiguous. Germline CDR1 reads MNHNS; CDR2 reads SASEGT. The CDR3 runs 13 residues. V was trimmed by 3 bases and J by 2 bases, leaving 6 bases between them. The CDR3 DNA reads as TGTGCCAGCAGTGACAGGTACACAGATACGCAGTATTTT. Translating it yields CASSDRYTDTQYF.